The 30 T cell receptor beta chains below all came from one sample that was sequenced in a study of radiotherapy plus CTLA-4 blockade in lung cancer. Repertoires were generated with immunoSEQ multiplex PCR, while TCRdb's copy carries only in-frame clones and drops some. The data show around 91,000 clones, just over 85% seen once. The source was peripheral blood, collected from a patient treated with radiotherapy plus ipilimumab. Every receptor here comes from a human donor with non-small cell lung cancer that progressed on radiotherapy plus ipilimumab.

The V call is TRBV5-1, the J call TRBJ1-5, with D perhaps matching TRBD1 (6 bases). Germline V gives CDR1 SGHRS, CDR2 YFSETQ. Deletions cut 1 base from V and 0 bases from J, with 8 bases between. This CDR3 has 15 amino acids. The CDR3 sequence: CASSLTGLSNQPQHF. CDR3 nucleotide sequence: TGCGCCAGCAGCTTGACAGGGCTTAGCAATCAGCCCCAGCATTTT.

This clone was recorded only once. This chain links TRBV13 with TRBJ1-3; no firm D call. V was trimmed by 2 bases and J by 3 bases, leaving 8 bases between them. This CDR3 is 14 amino acids long. The V gene's germline CDR1 is PRHDT and CDR2 FYEKMQ (reference sequence). CDR3 loop: CASSLSAGGNTIYF. The CDR3 nucleotides read TGTGCCAGCAGCTTATCGGCCGGTGGAAACACCATATATTTT.

The chain has TRBV5-6 and TRBJ2-5; D may be TRBD2 (6 bases). Looked up from germline, CDR1 is SGHDT and CDR2 is YYEEEE. The CDR3 consists of 14 residues. Trimming pared 7 bases from V and 5 bases from J, leaving 18 bases between. Here the CDR3 reads CASQTGSYPETQYF. CDR3 nucleotide sequence: TGTGCCAGCCAAACCGGGAGCTACCCCGAGACCCAGTACTTC.

This clone was recorded once. CDR3 nucleotide sequence: TGTGCCAGCAGTTCCCGGCAGATTAACACTGAAGCTTTCTTT. This encodes CASSSRQINTEAFF. The chain couples TRBV27 to TRBJ1-1; the D is unclear. Germline V gene sequence: CDR1 MNHEY, CDR2 SMNVEV (reference sequence). Deletions cut 4 bases from V and 2 bases from J, with 11 bases between. The CDR3 is 14 residues long.

This sequence joins TRBV5-1 and TRBJ1-1; TRBD1 might be the D (6 bases). Germline V lookup: CDR1 SGHRS, CDR2 YFSETQ. This CDR3 is 14 amino acids long. Trimming removed 0 bases from V and 11 bases from J, with 17 bases in between. CDR3 nucleotides: TGCGCCAGCAGCTTGGGGGGGGCGGGGGCGTTTGCTTTCTTT. Its translation is CASSLGGAGAFAFF. Drawing the rest from reference TRBV5-1 and TRBJ1-1, the complete variable domain is KAGVTQTPRYLIKTRGQQVTLSCSPISGHRSVSWYQQTPGQGLQFLFEYFSETQRNKGNFPGRFSGRQFSNSRSEMNVSTLELGDSALYLCASSLGGAGAFAFFGQGTRLTVV.

The chain is built from TRBV6-5 and TRBJ2-2; D may be TRBD1 or TRBD2 (5 bases each). CDR3 length equals 15 residues. V lost 6 bases, J lost 4 bases, and 15 bases lay in between. Germline lookup yields CDR1 MNHEY and CDR2 SVGAGI. The CDR3 nucleotides read TGTGCCAGCAGACCCGGGATTGGGACCACCGGGGAGCTGTTTTTT. Protein sequence: CASRPGIGTTGELFF.

This rearrangement joins TRBV5-6 to TRBJ1-3; TRBD1 matches at 12 bases. V was clipped by 3 bases and J by 5 bases; unmatched bases: 6. The CDR3 has 16 residues. Germline lookup yields CDR1 SGHDT and CDR2 YYEEEE. CDR3 region: CASSSWGTGGRNTIYF. The CDR3, as DNA: TGTGCCAGCAGCTCATGGGGGACAGGGGGCAGAAACACCATATATTTT. The variable domain in full, completed from reference TRBV5-6 and TRBJ1-3, reads DAGVTQSPTHLIKTRGQQVTLRCSPKSGHDTVSWYQQALGQGPQFIFQYYEEEERQRGNFPDRFSGHQFPNYSSELNVNALLLGDSALYLCASSSWGTGGRNTIYFGEGSWLTVV.

The table lists this clone with a count of one. The chain links TRBV10-3 to TRBJ1-2, with D perhaps TRBD1 (6 bases). This CDR3 has 14 residues. Deletions cut 0 bases from V and 4 bases from J, with 9 bases between. Germline V lookup: CDR1 ENHRY, CDR2 SYGVKD. CDR3 coding DNA: TGTGCCATCAGTGAGTCAGGGGGAACCTATGGCTACACCTTC. It is translated as CAISESGGTYGYTF.

V and J are TRBV30 and TRBJ1-2; maybe TRBD1 (6 bases). V was cut by 4 bases and J by 0 bases, with 12 bases left in between. The length of the CDR3 is 14 residues. Germline assignment: CDR1 GTSNPN and CDR2 SVGIG (reference sequence). CDR3 sequence: CAWTLGQTNYGYTF. In nucleotides, the CDR3 is TGTGCCTGGACTCTTGGACAGACTAACTATGGCTACACCTTC.

The chain joins TRBV4-2 to TRBJ2-1, with 9 bases matching TRBD2. V lost 2 bases and J lost 6; bases outside the gene matches: 8. CDR3 length: 16 amino acids. Per germline, CDR1 LGHNA and CDR2 YNFKEQ. The CDR3 region has the DNA TGTGCCAGCAGCCAACATAGCGGGAGTTCGTTCAATGAGCAGTTCTTC. Amino acid sequence: CASSQHSGSSFNEQFF.

The chain has TRBV2 and TRBJ1-3, with a possible D match to TRBD1 (5 bases). With 5 bases removed from V and 0 bases from J, the gap between germline ends came to 14 bases. Germline V lookup: CDR1 SNHLY, CDR2 FYNNEI. This CDR3 region has 16 residues. CDR3 nucleotides: TGTGCCAGCAGTAGGGAACAGGCGAGCTCTGGAAACACCATATATTTT. Translating it yields CASSREQASSGNTIYF.

CDR3 protein: CASSHQQGPHGYTF. The CDR3 DNA reads as TGTGCCAGCAGCCATCAACAGGGCCCGCATGGCTACACCTTC. V is TRBV16 and J is TRBJ1-2, with a tentative D call TRBD1 (6 bases). The germline V and J ends were trimmed by 3 bases and 6 bases, with 14 bases remaining between them. Germline CDR1 KGHSY, CDR2 FQNENV. The length of the CDR3 is 14 residues.

The chain links TRBV10-3 to TRBJ1-1; TRBD1 might be the D (6 bases). The CDR3 loop spans 14 amino acids. V was cut by 2 bases and J by 4 bases, with 11 bases left in between. The germline V gene encodes CDR1 ENHRY and CDR2 SYGVKD. The CDR3 loop reads CAISEQGGGTEAFF. The DNA for the CDR3 is TGTGCCATCAGTGAGCAAGGGGGGGGCACTGAAGCTTTCTTT.

J is TRBJ2-1 and V is TRBV6-5; possible D gene TRBD2, 6 bases. V was shortened by 5 bases and J by 7 bases, with 15 bases between the two germline ends. This CDR3 spans 14 amino acids. Germline-derived CDR1 and CDR2 are MNHEY and SVGAGI. The CDR3 coding sequence is TGTGCCAGCAGTGGCCGGACTAAGACTAATGAGCAGTTCTTC. Amino acids: CASSGRTKTNEQFF.

The chain is built from TRBV2 and TRBJ1-2; TRBD1 matches at 8 bases. The CDR3 runs 14 residues. V lost 7 bases and J lost 1; bases outside the gene matches: 5. Germline V gives CDR1 SNHLY, CDR2 FYNNEI. Written as DNA, the CDR3 is TGTGCCAGCAATGACAGGGGTCTTAACTATGGCTACACCTTC. This encodes CASNDRGLNYGYTF.

The chain is built from TRBV19 and TRBJ2-1, with D possibly being TRBD1 or TRBD2 (5 bases each). The germline gives CDR1 LNHDA, CDR2 SQIVND (reference sequence). Between the trimmed V and J ends, which lost 6 bases and 9 bases, there was a span of 18 bases. This CDR3 spans 14 amino acids. The CDR3 here is CASSRRGRGSEQFF. The CDR3 nucleotides are TGTGCCAGTAGCCGTAGGGGACGGGGCAGTGAGCAGTTCTTC.

This clone has more than one count but fewer than ten. The chain carries TRBV7-6 and TRBJ1-3; D remains ambiguous. Germline V gives CDR1 SGHVS, CDR2 FNYEAQ. This CDR3 is 16 amino acids long. V was cut by 0 bases and J by 0 bases, with 9 bases left in between. The CDR3 DNA reads as TGTGCCAGCAGCTTAGCGGTGTCGTCCTCTGGAAACACCATATATTTT. Translating it yields CASSLAVSSSGNTIYF.

The chain recombines TRBV9 with TRBJ1-1, with D unresolved. Trimming left V 8 bases short and J 1 base short, with 9 bases between. The CDR3 runs 12 residues. CDR1 and CDR2 from the germline V gene are SGDLS and YYNGEE. CDR3 amino acids: CARARRNTEAFF. The CDR3 DNA is TGTGCCAGAGCGAGACGGAACACTGAAGCTTTCTTT.

The genes are TRBV19 and TRBJ2-7, with D possibly being TRBD1 (6 bases). The CDR3 spans 14 residues. The germline CDR1 and CDR2 sequences are LNHDA and SQIVND (reference sequence). Trimming took off 5 bases at V and 6 bases at J, with 17 bases between the two ends. CDR3 protein: CASSSDQIRGEQYF. The CDR3 bases are TGTGCCAGTAGTTCGGACCAGATCAGGGGCGAGCAGTACTTC.

The chain couples TRBV19 to TRBJ2-1; 11 nucleotides line up with TRBD2. The CDR3 spans 13 residues. The trim removed 6 bases at V and 7 bases at J, leaving 2 bases unmatched. Germline CDR1 LNHDA, CDR2 SQIVND (reference sequence). CDR3 DNA sequence: TGTGCCAGTAGGCTAGCGGGAGGTAATGAGCAGTTCTTC. The encoded protein is CASRLAGGNEQFF. Together with reference TRBV19 and TRBJ2-1, the CDR3 gives the full variable domain: DGGITQSPKYLFRKEGQNVTLSCEQNLNHDAMYWYRQDPGQGLRLIYYSQIVNDFQKGDIAEGYSVSREKKESFPLTVTSAQKNPTAFYLCASRLAGGNEQFFGPGTRLTVL.

The chain combines TRBV7-3 with TRBJ2-1, with D possibly TRBD2 on 6 matching bases. V lost 5 bases to trimming and J lost 5 bases, with 16 bases between them. In germline, CDR1 is SGHTA, CDR2 FQGTGA. The CDR3 length is 15 residues. The CDR3 loop reads CASSPTGLNNNEQFF. The CDR3, as DNA: TGTGCCAGCAGCCCCACGGGACTGAATAACAATGAGCAGTTCTTC.

V gene TRBV6-1 combines with J gene TRBJ2-3; D is ambiguous. This CDR3 contains 11 residues. V shed 10 bases and J shed 11 bases, with 16 bases lying between them. Looked up from germline, CDR1 is MNHNS and CDR2 is SASEGT. The DNA of the CDR3 is TGTGCCACCTGGGTAAACCCCTGGCAGTATTTT. Translating it yields CATWVNPWQYF.

The chain joins TRBV6-5 to TRBJ2-5; D uncertain. Matching the DNA end better, TRBJ2-7 makes the J call doubtful. The CDR3 runs 13 residues. CDR1 and CDR2 (germline): MNHEY, SVGAGI. CDR3 nucleotides: TGTGCCAGCAGTTACTTGTTCTCCTACGAGCAGTACTTC. It translates to CASSYLFSYEQYF.

This rearrangement joins TRBV9 to TRBJ2-1; 9 bases line up with TRBD1. V was clipped by 0 bases and J by 6 bases; unmatched bases: 10. CDR1 SGDLS and CDR2 YYNGEE come from the germline V gene. The length of the CDR3 is 17 residues. The chain's CDR3 is CASSVEWGQGRGNEQFF. For the CDR3, the DNA is TGTGCCAGCAGCGTAGAATGGGGACAGGGAAGAGGCAATGAGCAGTTCTTC.

The chain couples TRBV27 to TRBJ2-5, with a tentative D call TRBD1 (6 bases). Trimming left V 7 bases short and J 2 bases short, with 11 bases between. The CDR3 sequence is 13 residues long. Germline CDR1 is MNHEY and CDR2 is SMNVEV (reference sequence). CDR3 nucleotides: TGTGCCAGCAACAAACAGGGTCAAGAGACCCAGTACTTC. It is translated as CASNKQGQETQYF.

The V and J genes are TRBV5-1 and TRBJ2-1, with 7 nucleotides matching TRBD1. V trimming: 4 bases; J trimming: 10 bases; junction bases outside the gene matches: 17. Germline-derived CDR1 and CDR2 are SGHRS and YFSETQ. This CDR3 contains 16 residues. The CDR3 DNA reads as TGCGCCAGCAGCCGAGGGTCTAAAGGGGGCTTACAAGAGCAGTTCTTC. It yields the protein CASSRGSKGGLQEQFF.

This clone was seen only a few times. This chain links TRBV2 with TRBJ1-2; unclear D gene. Trimming left V 3 bases short and J 4 bases short, with 3 bases between. The germline V gene encodes CDR1 SNHLY and CDR2 FYNNEI. This CDR3 spans 11 amino acids. The CDR3 DNA follows: TGTGCCAGCAGTGACCGCTATGGCTACACCTTC. It yields the protein CASSDRYGYTF.

The V call is TRBV6-5, the J call TRBJ2-7, with D perhaps matching TRBD2 (6 bases). The CDR3 consists of 14 residues. Germline assignment: CDR1 MNHEY and CDR2 SVGAGI. The V gene lost 6 bases and the J gene lost 2 bases, with 14 bases spanning the gap. CDR3 residues: CASSPGDSTYEQYF. DNA for the CDR3: TGTGCCAGCAGCCCCGGGGACTCTACCTACGAGCAGTACTTC.

CDR3 sequence (DNA): TGTGCCAGCTCACCCGTCGCGTCGGGGCTCTGGGAGACCCAGTACTTC. Protein sequence: CASSPVASGLWETQYF. This chain uses TRBV18 with TRBJ2-5; D might be TRBD1 or TRBD2, each matching 5 bases. Germline loops: CDR1 KGHSH, CDR2 LQKENI. V was clipped by 3 bases and J by 5 bases, with 19 bases between them. The CDR3 spans 16 residues.

CDR3 in DNA: TGCGCCAGCAGCTTGGTCCTCCCGAGCTCCTACAATGAGCAGTTCTTC. It codes for CASSLVLPSSYNEQFF. The gene calls are TRBV5-1 and TRBJ2-1, with D hard to call. Germline CDR1 is SGHRS and CDR2 is YFSETQ. Trimming shortened V by 0 bases and J by 0 bases, and 10 bases separated the two germline ends. CDR3 length: 16 amino acids.